The next 28 T cell receptor beta chains were all read from a single sample in a study of circulating tumor DNA in untreated peripheral T-cell lymphoma. This table comes from immunoSEQ multiplex PCR, and its TCRdb copy is limited to in-frame clones, with some not included. The repertoire has some 1,100 clones, roughly four fifths of them found once; the top ten carry around 5%. Sequencing input: tumor tissue. Source of these receptors: a human donor with peripheral T-cell lymphoma.

A remark on this clone: The germline gene is not matched at one end of the junction; a read error may be the cause. The J gene is TRBJ1-6, the V gene TRBV5-1; D is uncertain. Germline loops: CDR1 SGHRS, CDR2 YFSETQ. This CDR3 comprises 19 residues. CDR3 sequence reads: CASSLVFRIAWGWNSPLHF. In nucleotides, the CDR3 is TGCGCCAGCAGCTTGGTCTTCCGGATTGCGTGGGGTTGGAATTCACCCCTTCACTTT.

The chain couples TRBV2 to TRBJ1-5, with TRBD1 as a possible D gene (5 bases). V lost 1 base to trimming and J lost 2 bases, with 9 bases between them. Germline-derived CDR1 and CDR2 are SNHLY and FYNNEI. The CDR3 is 15 amino acids. The CDR3 sequence: CASSEERGGNQPQHF. In DNA, the CDR3 is TGTGCCAGCAGTGAAGAAAGAGGGGGCAATCAGCCCCAGCATTTT. Full variable domain (missing parts from reference TRBV2 and TRBJ1-5): EPEVTQTPSHQVTQMGQEVILRCVPISNHLYFYWYRQILGQKVEFLVSFYNNEISEKSEIFDDQFSVERPDGSNFTLKIRSTKLEDSAMYFCASSEERGGNQPQHFGDGTRLSIL.

CDR3 in DNA: TGTGCCAGTAGTGTCCCACAAGAGACCCAGTACTTC. Protein: CASSVPQETQYF. The gene calls are TRBV19 and TRBJ2-5; no reliable D call. The CDR3 length is 12 residues. V was clipped by 5 bases and J by 2 bases, with 6 bases between them. Looked up from germline, CDR1 is LNHDA and CDR2 is SQIVND (reference sequence). The entire variable domain, with the rest obtained from reference TRBV19 and TRBJ2-5, is as follows: DGGITQSPKYLFRKEGQNVTLSCEQNLNHDAMYWYRQDPGQGLRLIYYSQIVNDFQKGDIAEGYSVSREKKESFPLTVTSAQKNPTAFYLCASSVPQETQYFGPGTRLLVL.

The table lists this clone with a count of one. The rearrangement uses TRBV12-2 and TRBJ2-3; the table's D call, TRBD2, has no DNA check behind it. TRBV12-2 has pseudogene status. There are 14 residues in the CDR3. As DNA, the CDR3 is TGTGCCAGTGGGACTAGCGGGAGTTTTGCTACGCAGTATTTT. Translation gives CASGTSGSFATQYF.

A few counts support this clone. This rearrangement joins TRBV6-8 to TRBJ1-2, with 7 bases aligning to TRBD1. Germline-derived CDR1 and CDR2 are MNHGY and SAAAGT. V lost 2 bases and J lost 3; bases outside the gene matches: 3. The CDR3 has 14 amino acids. CDR3: CASSYGQAYYGYTF. The CDR3 DNA sequence: TGTGCCAGCAGTTACGGACAGGCATACTATGGCTACACCTTC.

The genes are TRBV7-4 and TRBJ2-1; D ambiguous. CDR3 size: 13 residues. The germline V and J ends were trimmed by 5 bases and 6 bases, with 11 bases remaining between them. The germline gives CDR1 SGHVT, CDR2 SQSDAQ. CDR3 region: CASSRGRSNEQFF. DNA of the CDR3: TGTGCCAGCAGCAGAGGTAGGAGCAATGAGCAGTTCTTC.

The genes are TRBV18 and TRBJ2-7, with 8 bases identical to TRBD1. V shed 6 bases and J 3 bases; nucleotides not matched to a gene: 7. The CDR3 has 14 amino acids. Germline CDR1 is KGHSH and CDR2 is LQKENI. The CDR3 is CASSLGQVRYEQYF. CDR3 coding DNA: TGTGCCAGCTCCTTGGGACAGGTTCGCTACGAGCAGTACTTC. Full variable domain (outside the CDR3, taken from reference TRBV18 and TRBJ2-7): NAGVMQNPRHLVRRRGQEARLRCSPMKGHSHVYWYRQLPEEGLKFMVYLQKENIIDESGMPKERFSAEFPKEGPSILRIQQVVRGDSAAYFCASSLGQVRYEQYFGPGTRLTVT.

Points on this clone: One junction end does not reproduce the germline sequence, and a read error may be involved. V and J are TRBV11-3 and TRBJ2-1; 8 bases align to TRBD1. The CDR3 covers 16 residues. The germline gives CDR1 SGHNT, CDR2 YENEEA. The CDR3 loop reads CANSRTQGATYNEQFF. CDR3 sequence (DNA): TGTGCCAACAGCCGAACGCAGGGGGCTACCTACAATGAGCAGTTCTTC. The whole variable domain, filled in from reference TRBV11-3 and TRBJ2-1, reads EAGVVQSPRYKIIEKKQPVAFWCNPISGHNTLYWYLQNLGQGPELLIRYENEEAVDDSQLPKDRFSAERLKGVDSTLKIQPAELGDSAVYLCANSRTQGATYNEQFFGPGTRLTVL.

V and J are TRBV28 and TRBJ2-7; D uncertain. Germline V gene data show CDR1 as MDHEN and CDR2 as SYDVKM. The CDR3 runs 13 residues. Trimming left V 5 bases short and J 6 bases short, with 14 bases between. DNA for the CDR3: TGTGCCAGCAGTGGCCAGAGAATGTTCGAGCAGTACTTC. It codes for CASSGQRMFEQYF.

The CDR3 reads CASSEGTSGTQETQYF. The CDR3 DNA reads TGCGCCAGCAGTGAGGGGACTAGCGGAACCCAAGAGACCCAGTACTTC. The chain is built from TRBV10-1 and TRBJ2-5; 11 nucleotides align to TRBD2. V lost 2 bases, J lost 1 base, and 3 bases stayed unmatched. The germline gives CDR1 WNHNN, CDR2 SYGVQD (reference sequence). This CDR3 spans 16 amino acids.

The J gene is TRBJ1-1, the V gene TRBV30; tentatively, D is TRBD1 (5 bases). Germline CDR1 reads GTSNPN; CDR2 reads SVGIG (reference sequence). Trimming took 4 bases from V and 5 from J, leaving 8 bases between them. The CDR3 has 11 residues. This chain's CDR3 is CAWKQGTEAFF. CDR3 DNA: TGTGCCTGGAAGCAGGGAACTGAAGCTTTCTTT.

The chain recombines TRBV11-3 with TRBJ1-1, with D perhaps matching TRBD1 (5 bases). Deletions cut 5 bases from V and 0 bases from J, with 13 bases between. Germline values: CDR1 SGHNT, CDR2 YENEEA. The CDR3 totals 15 residues. The CDR3 loop reads CASSPPGLMNTEAFF. DNA for the CDR3: TGTGCCAGCAGCCCCCCAGGGCTCATGAACACTGAAGCTTTCTTT.

The chain uses TRBV6-7 and TRBJ2-7; a possible D gene is TRBD1 (6 bases). TRBV6-7 is placed among ORFs of uncertain function. Trimming cost V 7 bases and J 1 base, with 14 bases left between them. This CDR3 is 14 amino acids long. This chain's CDR3 is CASNPGTRSYEQYF. CDR3 coding DNA: TGTGCCAGCAACCCCGGGACAAGGTCCTACGAGCAGTACTTC.

The rearrangement links TRBV28 to TRBJ1-2; TRBD1 agrees at 8 bases. Germline V CDR1 and CDR2: MDHEN, SYDVKM. This CDR3 spans 15 amino acids. The trim removed 5 bases at V and 2 bases at J, leaving 7 bases unmatched. The CDR3 protein is CASSRGGQANYGYTF. The CDR3 nucleotides are TGTGCCAGCAGTCGAGGGGGACAGGCGAACTATGGCTACACCTTC.

This clone was observed a few times. The V and J genes are TRBV30 and TRBJ1-1, with 8 nucleotides matching TRBD1. J was trimmed by 2 bases and V by 0 bases; bases with no gene match: 11. The CDR3 totals 17 residues. CDR1 and CDR2 from the germline V gene are GTSNPN and SVGIG (reference sequence). The CDR3 nucleotides read TGTGCCTGGAGTGTACGGTTCTGGACAGGGCTAAACACTGAAGCTTTCTTT. It codes for CAWSVRFWTGLNTEAFF. Full variable domain (rest looked up from reference TRBV30 and TRBJ1-1): SQTIHQWPATLVQPVGSPLSLECTVEGTSNPNLYWYRQAAGRGLQLLFYSVGIGQISSEVPQNLSASRPQDRQFILSSKKLLLSDSGFYLCAWSVRFWTGLNTEAFFGQGTRLTVV.

This clone was seen just once. The chain carries TRBV14 and TRBJ1-2; D is unresolved. The length of the CDR3 is 15 residues. The germline V and J ends were trimmed by 0 bases and 8 bases, with 16 bases remaining between them. Germline loops: CDR1 SGHDN, CDR2 FVKESK. The CDR3 protein is CASSQDPRVLGGYTF. The CDR3 bases are TGTGCCAGCAGCCAAGATCCCCGGGTTTTAGGGGGCTACACCTTC.

The chain is built from TRBV18 and TRBJ1-2; a weak D match, TRBD1 (5 bases). The CDR3 sequence is 13 residues long. Deletions cut 5 bases from V and 7 bases from J, with 14 bases between. The V gene's germline CDR1 is KGHSH and CDR2 LQKENI. In DNA, the CDR3 is TGTGCCAGCTCATCCGGGACTGGAGGTGGCTACACCTTC. Its translation: CASSSGTGGGYTF.

V and J are TRBV2 and TRBJ2-1, with D hard to call. This CDR3 is built from 16 residues. The germline V and J ends were trimmed by 6 bases and 7 bases, with 22 bases remaining between them. Germline-derived CDR1 and CDR2 are SNHLY and FYNNEI. In DNA, the CDR3 is TGTGCCAGCAGGGGTACTATCGGACGGGCCCGGAATGAGCAGTTCTTC. It yields the protein CASRGTIGRARNEQFF.

A note on this clone: No conserved phenylalanine or tryptophan ends this CDR3, so it is likely a read error. The chain carries TRBV9 and TRBJ2-7, with TRBD1 as a possible D gene (5 bases). The CDR3 runs to 13 residues. The V gene lost 5 bases and the J gene lost 1 base, with 10 bases spanning the gap. Per the germline V gene, CDR1 is SGDLS and CDR2 is YYNGEE. In DNA form, the CDR3 reads TGTGCCAGCAGTAACAGGTTTTCCTACGAGCAGTACTCC. It yields the protein CASSNRFSYEQYS.

In this sample, this clone turned up once. The gene calls are TRBV11-3 and TRBJ2-1, with D perhaps TRBD1 or TRBD2 (5 bases each). CDR1 and CDR2 (germline): SGHNT, YENEEA. CDR3 length equals 14 residues. With 3 bases removed from V and 5 bases from J, the gap between germline ends came to 11 bases. In DNA, the CDR3 is TGTGCCAGCAGCTTCCGGGGCCCGGACAATGAGCAGTTCTTC. It yields the protein CASSFRGPDNEQFF.

This clone showed up just a few times. The chain joins TRBV19 to TRBJ1-3, with D possibly TRBD1 on 5 matching bases. CDR1 is LNHDA and CDR2 is SQIVND in the germline V gene (reference sequence). With 6 bases removed from V and 7 bases from J, the gap between germline ends came to 19 bases. This CDR3 contains 15 residues. CDR3 DNA sequence: TGTGCCAGTAGCAGACGGGACCCCTCAGGGAACACCATATATTTT. Translating gives CASSRRDPSGNTIYF.

The chain has TRBV19 and TRBJ2-7; possible D gene TRBD1, 5 bases. CDR1 and CDR2 (germline): LNHDA, SQIVND (reference sequence). This CDR3 spans 13 amino acids. V lost 3 bases and J 5 bases, leaving 11 bases between the germline ends. CDR3 coding DNA: TGTGCCAGTAGTATGACCCAGGGTAACGAGCAGTACTTC. This sequence encodes CASSMTQGNEQYF.

This clone showed up just a few times. The gene calls are TRBV18 and TRBJ2-5; tentative D call: TRBD2 (6 bases). Trimming removed 3 bases from V and 4 bases from J, with 12 bases in between. The CDR3 totals 14 residues. CDR1 is KGHSH and CDR2 is LQKENI in the germline V gene. The CDR3 loop reads CASSPPGGSETQYF. DNA for the CDR3: TGTGCCAGCTCACCCCCCGGGGGATCAGAGACCCAGTACTTC.

The rearrangement joins TRBV11-3 to TRBJ2-6; 8 bases agree with TRBD2. Germline V lookup: CDR1 SGHNT, CDR2 YENEEA. Trimming removed 3 bases from V and 5 bases from J; junction bases left unmatched: 15. The CDR3 runs to 19 residues. As DNA, the CDR3 is TGTGCCAGCAGCTTTAAATGGATACGCGGGGGGCGGAGGGCCAACGTCCTGACTTTC. It is translated as CASSFKWIRGGRRANVLTF.

This clone was seen a few times. The chain recombines TRBV11-3 with TRBJ1-5; no clear D. V lost 3 bases and J lost 0, with 9 bases in between. The CDR3 has 15 residues. Germline-derived CDR1 and CDR2 are SGHNT and YENEEA. CDR3 sequence: CASSLNGDSNQPQHF. In DNA, the CDR3 is TGTGCCAGCAGCTTGAACGGCGATAGCAATCAGCCCCAGCATTTT.

V and J are TRBV4-1 and TRBJ1-3; D call uncertain. Trimming took off 6 bases at V and 1 base at J, with 10 bases between the two ends. CDR1 MGHRA and CDR2 YSYEKL come from the germline V gene. CDR3 size: 14 residues. The CDR3 DNA reads TGCGCCAGCAGTCTGAGGGTATCTGGAAACACCATATATTTT. Its translation: CASSLRVSGNTIYF.

The chain uses TRBV29-1 and TRBJ1-2, with 10 bases fitting TRBD1. CDR1 SQVTM and CDR2 ANQGSEA come from the germline V gene. Losses at the gene ends were 3 bases for V and 8 bases for J; bases not matched to a gene: 12. This CDR3 is 15 amino acids long. For the CDR3, the DNA is TGCAGCGTTGATAGACAGGGGGCGCGTCAAGGGGGCTACACCTTC. Translation gives CSVDRQGARQGGYTF.

The chain has TRBV18 and TRBJ2-7, with D uncertain. Per germline, CDR1 KGHSH and CDR2 LQKENI. V was trimmed by 4 bases and J by 1 base, leaving 8 bases between them. This CDR3 comprises 13 residues. The chain's CDR3 is CASSRAGSYEQYF. In DNA form, the CDR3 reads TGTGCCAGCTCACGGGCCGGGTCCTACGAGCAGTACTTC. The full variable domain, in which reference TRBV18 and TRBJ2-7 provide the parts outside the CDR3, is NAGVMQNPRHLVRRRGQEARLRCSPMKGHSHVYWYRQLPEEGLKFMVYLQKENIIDESGMPKERFSAEFPKEGPSILRIQQVVRGDSAAYFCASSRAGSYEQYFGPGTRLTVT.